This T cell receptor beta chain was identified in a study of shared clonotypes between healthy human individuals. V lost 4 bases and J 2 bases, leaving 12 bases between the germline ends. There are 14 residues in the CDR3. Per germline, CDR1 SGHRS and CDR2 YFSETQ. TCRdb's copy holds only in-frame clones and misses some; the assay was immunoSEQ multiplex PCR. The repertoire has under 350,000 clones, around 90% of them found once; the top ten carry roughly 16%. What was sequenced was memory CD8+ T cells sorted from blood. Subset defined: CD45RO+ cells pooled with CCR7-negative TemRA cells. This TCR was recovered from a man younger than 35 in good health. The V gene is TRBV5-1, the J gene TRBJ2-5; either TRBD1 or TRBD2 may supply D (5 bases each). The CDR3 bases are TGCGCCAGCAGCCCCGGGACGGAACAAGAGACCCAGTACTTC. This encodes CASSPGTEQETQYF. The whole variable domain, filled in from reference TRBV5-1 and TRBJ2-5, reads KAGVTQTPRYLIKTRGQQVTLSCSPISGHRSVSWYQQTPGQGLQFLFEYFSETQRNKGNFPGRFSGRQFSNSRSEMNVSTLELGDSALYLCASSPGTEQETQYFGPGTRLLVL.